This T cell receptor beta chain was recorded in a study of shared clonotypes between healthy human individuals. The data were produced by immunoSEQ multiplex PCR, yet TCRdb's version contains in-frame clones alone and is incomplete. The sample holds hundreds of thousands of clones, 95% to 98% seen once. Terminally differentiated effector memory CD45RA+ cells were excluded from the naive CD8 cells, which were CD45RO-negative and positively selected for CCR7. The CDR3 spans 13 residues. The V end lost 5 bases, the J end lost 3 bases, and 11 bases lay between the germline ends. Germline assignment: CDR1 MNHEY and CDR2 SMNVEV (reference sequence).

The gene calls are TRBV27 and TRBJ2-7; possible D gene TRBD2, 6 bases. The sample consisted of naive CD8+ T cells sorted from blood. The receptor was isolated from a man aged 25 to 45 in good health. CDR3 nucleotides: TGTGCCAGCAGTCACGGGAGCCTCTACGAGCAGTACTTC. Its protein product is CASSHGSLYEQYF.